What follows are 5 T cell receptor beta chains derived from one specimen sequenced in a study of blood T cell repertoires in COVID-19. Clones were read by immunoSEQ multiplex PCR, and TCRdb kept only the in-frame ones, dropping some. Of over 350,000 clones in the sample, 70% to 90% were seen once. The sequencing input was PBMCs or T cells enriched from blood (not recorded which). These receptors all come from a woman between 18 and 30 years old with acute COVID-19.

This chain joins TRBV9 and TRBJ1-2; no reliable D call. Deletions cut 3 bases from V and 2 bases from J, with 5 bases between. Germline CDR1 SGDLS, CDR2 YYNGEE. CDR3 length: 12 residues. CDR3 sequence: CASSAENYGYTF. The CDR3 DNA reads TGTGCCAGCAGCGCAGAAAACTATGGCTACACCTTC.

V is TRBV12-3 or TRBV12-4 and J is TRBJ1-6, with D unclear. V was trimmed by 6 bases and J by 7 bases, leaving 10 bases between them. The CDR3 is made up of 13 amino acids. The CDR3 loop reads CASSPTVNSPLHF. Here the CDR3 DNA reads TGTGCCAGCAGCCCAACGGTCAATTCACCCCTCCACTTT.

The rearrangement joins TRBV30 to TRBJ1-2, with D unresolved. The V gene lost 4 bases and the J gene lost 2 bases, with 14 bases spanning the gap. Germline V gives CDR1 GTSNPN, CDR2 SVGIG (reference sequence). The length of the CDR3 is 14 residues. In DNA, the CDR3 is TGTGCCTGGACCCCAGGCTTAAGCAACTATGGCTACACCTTC. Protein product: CAWTPGLSNYGYTF. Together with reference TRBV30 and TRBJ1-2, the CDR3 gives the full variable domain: SQTIHQWPATLVQPVGSPLSLECTVEGTSNPNLYWYRQAAGRGLQLLFYSVGIGQISSEVPQNLSASRPQDRQFILSSKKLLLSDSGFYLCAWTPGLSNYGYTFGSGTRLTVV.

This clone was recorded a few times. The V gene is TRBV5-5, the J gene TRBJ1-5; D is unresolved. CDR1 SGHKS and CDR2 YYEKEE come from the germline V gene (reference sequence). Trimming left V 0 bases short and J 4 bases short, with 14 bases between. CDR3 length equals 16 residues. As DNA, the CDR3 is TGTGCCAGCAGCTTGGGCCCGGGAGGGTTAAATCAGCCCCAGCATTTT. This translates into CASSLGPGGLNQPQHF.

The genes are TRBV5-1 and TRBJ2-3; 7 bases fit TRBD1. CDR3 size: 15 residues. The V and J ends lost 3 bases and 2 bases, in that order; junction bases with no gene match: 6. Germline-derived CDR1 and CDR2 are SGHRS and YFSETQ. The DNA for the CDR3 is TGCGCCAGCAGCTCACCGGGACAGTTCACAGATACGCAGTATTTT. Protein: CASSSPGQFTDTQYF.